This T cell receptor beta chain derives from a study of shared clonotypes between healthy human individuals. As processed by the authors: ImmunoSEQ sequences covered only the junction and lacked quality scores; filtering therefore differed. The protocol was immunoSEQ multiplex PCR, while the TCRdb copy is restricted to in-frame clones and leaves out a portion. Clonal size and the V and J genes are those of that table, whereas D and trimming came from the DNA. The repertoire holds more than 2 million clones, around 96% seen once, with 0.9% to 1.4% in the top ten. Only CD45RO-negative cells positively selected for CCR7 counted as naive CD8 cells, so terminally differentiated effector memory CD45RA+ cells were excluded. Donors, healthy HIV-negative adults, lacked recent acute infections or vaccinations. All participating donors were Caucasian adults from Nashville, Tennessee. Of note for this clone: Its specificity is not known.

Study-wide results and limits: It was observed that about 5% of naive CD4 clonotypes were shared across several donors.

The clonotype comes from a man between 18 and 35 years old in good health. The sequenced sample was naive CD8+ T cells sorted from blood.

Here the CDR3 reads CASSLDWVETQYF. CDR3 bases: TGCGCCAGCAGCTTGGATTGGGTAGAGACCCAGTACTTC. The chain is built from TRBV5-1 and TRBJ2-5, with D uncertain. The CDR3 contains 13 residues. V lost 0 bases to trimming and J lost 4 bases, with 7 bases between them. Germline-derived CDR1 and CDR2 are SGHRS and YFSETQ.